This TCR beta chain derives from a study of identical twins. This clonotype was counted only a few times. The antigen is undetermined. Broader study findings: A lower insertion count was a feature of abundant cord blood beta clonotypes, with no such feature in memory repertoires. Because invariant MAIT and iNKT cells could be present, zero-insertion analyses could be partly confounded. Within monozygotic twins, out-of-frame TCR alpha sharing was underestimated by the models.

TCRdb re-called the 5' RACE reads through MiXCR, storing one row per CDR3 protein. The table has 1.5 million to 2 million distinct CDR3 sequences, under 35% seen once. The ends were cut back, 3 bases at V and 8 bases at J, with 19 bases in the middle. CDR1 is DFQATT, CDR2 SNEGSKA, per germline (reference sequence). The CDR3 is made up of 14 amino acids. This TCR was sampled from a newborn girl in good health. The sample comprised cord blood. The chain is built from TRBV20-1 and TRBJ1-2, with D maybe TRBD1 (5 bases). In DNA, the CDR3 is TGCAGTGCTAGGACCCCCTGGGGGAGAGTAGGCTACACCTTC. Protein: CSARTPWGRVGYTF.